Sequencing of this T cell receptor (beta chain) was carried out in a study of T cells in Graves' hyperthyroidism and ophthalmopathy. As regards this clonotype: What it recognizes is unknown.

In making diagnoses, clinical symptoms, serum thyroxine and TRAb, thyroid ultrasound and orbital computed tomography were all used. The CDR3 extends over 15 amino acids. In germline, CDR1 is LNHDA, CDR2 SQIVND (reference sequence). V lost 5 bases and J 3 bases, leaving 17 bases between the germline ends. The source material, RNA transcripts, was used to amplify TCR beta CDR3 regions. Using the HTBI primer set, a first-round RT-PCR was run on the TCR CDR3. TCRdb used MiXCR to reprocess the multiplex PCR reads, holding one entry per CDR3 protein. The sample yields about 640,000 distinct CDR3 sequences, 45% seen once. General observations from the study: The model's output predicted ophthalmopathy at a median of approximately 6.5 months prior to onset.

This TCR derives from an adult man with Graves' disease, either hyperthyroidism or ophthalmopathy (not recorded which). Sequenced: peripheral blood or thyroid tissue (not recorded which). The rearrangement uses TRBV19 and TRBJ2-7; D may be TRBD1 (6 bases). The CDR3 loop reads CASSRDTSSRYEQYF. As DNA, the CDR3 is TGTGCCAGTAGTCGGGACACGTCCTCACGCTACGAGCAGTACTTC. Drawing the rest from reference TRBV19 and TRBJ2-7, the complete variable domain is DGGITQSPKYLFRKEGQNVTLSCEQNLNHDAMYWYRQDPGQGLRLIYYSQIVNDFQKGDIAEGYSVSREKKESFPLTVTSAQKNPTAFYLCASSRDTSSRYEQYFGPGTRLTVT.